The 8 T cell receptor delta chains in this list originate from one sample, sequenced in a study of γδ T cells in repeated Plasmodium falciparum infection. Vgamma9/Vdelta2+ and Vdelta2-negative gammadelta T cells were flow-sorted from PBMC for bulk sequencing. TCRdb reprocessed the multiplex PCR reads through CATT. The sample lists around 89,000 delta-chain clones; approximately 1.5% were seen once. Sequenced: gamma-delta T cells from blood. The receptors were sampled from a pool of human donors (malaria-infected and uninfected, not separated).

For this clone: TCRdb lists the protein of a much larger clone for this DNA, which differs at residue 14, so this is likely a read error; the protein given here is translated from the DNA itself. The chain recombines TRDV2 with TRDJ3; the match to TRDD3 covers 8 bases. TCRdb gives no J gene; it was assigned here by matching the DNA to germline. The CDR3 runs to 19 residues. Looked up from germline, CDR1 is GEAIGNYY and CDR2 is EKD. The DNA for the CDR3 is TGTGCCTGTGACCCCCTGCTGGGGGACCGCTCCTGGGACGCCCGACAGATGTTTTTC. Residues: CACDPLLGDRSWDARQMFF.

To note about this clone: TCRdb records a much larger clone's protein for this DNA, with a difference at residue 8 that likely arises from a read error; the protein given is the translation of the DNA. The rearrangement uses TRDV1 and TRDJ1, with 8 positions matching TRDD3. The J gene was not available in TCRdb and was assigned here by matching the DNA to germline segments. J gave up 0 bases and V 2 bases, and 17 bases lay outside the gene matches. The CDR3 is 20 residues long. Germline CDR1 TSWWSYY, CDR2 QGS. The CDR3 coding sequence is TGTGCTCTTGGGGAATTCTCTGTTACGGTCTGGGGGAGAAACACCGATAAACTCATCTTT. Protein product: CALGEFSVTVWGRNTDKLIF.

As concerns this clone: This DNA translates differently at residue 9 from the TCRdb protein, which is that of a much larger clone; a read error is likely, and the protein shown is the DNA's own translation. J is TRDJ3 and V is TRDV2, with 8 bases that match TRDD3. Since TCRdb gives no J gene, matching the DNA to germline was used here to assign it. The junction had 14 bases not matched to a gene; V was cut back by 0 bases and J by 2 bases. This CDR3 has 21 amino acids. Per the germline V gene, CDR1 is GEAIGNYY and CDR2 is EKD. Here the CDR3 DNA reads TGTGCCTGTGACACCGGTGGCACTAGGGGATACAGGCCCTGGGACACCCGACAGATGTTTTTC. This translates into CACDTGGTRGYRPWDTRQMFF.

There are a few counts of this clone. A read error likely explains this, since a far larger clone differs by one base. Other nucleotide sequences in the sample specify the same CDR3. V usage is TRDV2 and J usage is TRDJ3, with 9 bases matching TRDD3. TCRdb carries no J gene annotation; the J gene was assigned here by matching the DNA with germline. Germline assignment: CDR1 GEAIGNYY and CDR2 EKD. V trimming: 4 bases; J trimming: 0 bases; junction bases outside the gene matches: 15. There are 21 residues in the CDR3. The CDR3 DNA is TGTGCCTGTGATGGGTTACTGGGGGACTTATACAGCTCCTGGGACACCCGACAGATGTTTTTC. It specifies CACDGLLGDLYSSWDTRQMFF.

This clone is classed as medium-sized. The sample contains more than one DNA sequence encoding this CDR3. This CDR3 reads CALGEPILRGTSGTDKLIF. Written as DNA, the CDR3 is TGTGCTCTTGGGGAACCGATTTTGAGGGGGACCTCCGGAACCGATAAACTCATCTTT. The chain employs TRDV1 and TRDJ1; D is possibly TRDD3 (6 bases). V shed 1 base and J shed 2 bases, with 23 bases lying between them. This CDR3 has 19 residues. Germline V CDR1 and CDR2: TSWWSYY, QGS.

This clone was observed a few times. Only one base separates this from a far larger clonotype, so it likely reflects a read error. The sample has other DNA sequences that encode this CDR3 too. The rearrangement uses TRDV1 and TRDJ1; D could derive from TRDD2 or TRDD3 (5 bases each). TCRdb leaves out the J gene; it was filled in here by matching the DNA to germline. Germline CDR1 and CDR2: TSWWSYY and QGS. V was trimmed by 0 bases and J by 0 bases, leaving 38 bases between them. The length of the CDR3 is 25 residues. DNA for the CDR3: TGTGCTCTTGGGGAACTGTTGACAGCCCTACCTGGTGTACTGGAGGTCACACTGTACACCGATAAACTCATCTTT. This translates into CALGELLTALPGVLEVTLYTDKLIF.

Comment on this clone: This is likely an artifact of a read error, given a far larger clone one base away. The same CDR3 arises from other DNA sequences in this sample as well. V gene TRDV1 combines with J gene TRDJ1; 7 bases are a match to TRDD3. CDR1 is TSWWSYY, CDR2 QGS, per germline. The CDR3 contains 19 residues. The CDR3 nucleotides read TGTGCTCTTGGGGAACTTGGGGCTAGCCCTGGGGTTCACTGGGGCAAACTCATCTTC. This encodes CALGELGASPGVHWGKLIF.

Remarks on this clone: The likely explanation is a read error, given a far larger clone one base away. The sample contains more than one DNA sequence encoding this CDR3. The chain combines TRDV2 with TRDJ1; 10 nucleotides align to TRDD3. As TCRdb names no J gene, one was assigned here on the basis of a DNA match to germline. The CDR3 has 16 amino acids. Germline CDR1 GEAIGNYY, CDR2 EKD. Trimming at V came to 4 bases and at J to 0 bases, leaving 7 bases not matched to a gene. This CDR3 reads CACDKNTGGYTDKLIF. CDR3 nucleotides: TGTGCCTGTGATAAGAACACTGGGGGATACACCGATAAACTCATCTTT.